This T cell receptor (beta chain) originates from a study of blood T cells in healthy people across ages. From germline, CDR1 is DFQATT and CDR2 SNEGSKA (reference sequence). The junction had 11 bases not matched to a gene; V was cut back by 0 bases and J by 6 bases. The CDR3 runs 16 residues. A J-beta primer mix and a sample-barcoded 5' primer were used in a second PCR of roughly 7 to 12 cycles. TCRdb called the 5' RACE reads again in MiXCR, with one record for every CDR3 protein. This sample has around 990,000 distinct CDR3 sequences, with less than 25% found just once. The sample, around 10 milliliters of peripheral blood, was drawn from each donor. These sequences were also reported in another study, on T cells of mothers and their children.

The receptor was isolated from a girl between 2 and 10 years old in good health. The chain combines TRBV20-1 with TRBJ1-5; 7 bases map to TRBD1. Sequences were obtained from blood. The CDR3 sequence is CSAREAWVEGAQPQHF. CDR3 bases: TGCAGTGCTAGAGAGGCTTGGGTGGAGGGGGCTCAGCCCCAGCATTTT.